One and the same sample provided the 7 T cell receptor beta chains below, sequenced in a study of blood T cell repertoires in COVID-19. Clones were read by immunoSEQ multiplex PCR, and TCRdb kept only the in-frame ones, dropping some. The table records 120,000 or so clones, around four fifths of them present only once. The sequenced material came from peripheral blood. The receptors were gathered from a man between 60 and 75 years old with acute or convalescent COVID-19.

This chain joins TRBV5-4 and TRBJ2-3, with a possible D match to TRBD1 (6 bases). V was pared by 4 bases and J by 3 bases, with 18 bases between. The CDR3 has 16 amino acids. From germline, CDR1 is SGHNT and CDR2 YYREEE (reference sequence). The CDR3 nucleotides are TGTGCCAGCAGCCTTCTCGGCAGGGGCGCGACAGATACGCAGTATTTT. It encodes CASSLLGRGATDTQYF.

The chain employs TRBV11-2 and TRBJ1-3; maybe TRBD1 (6 bases). Trimming left V 1 base short and J 2 bases short, with 9 bases between. This CDR3 has 15 residues. Looked up from germline, CDR1 is SGHAT and CDR2 is FQNNGV. This CDR3 reads CASSLARGTGNTIYF. In DNA form, the CDR3 reads TGTGCCAGCAGCTTAGCCAGGGGCACTGGAAACACCATATATTTT.

The CDR3 loop reads CASSSEARDQAFF. The CDR3 bases are TGTGCCAGCAGTTCCGAGGCGCGTGATCAAGCTTTCTTT. J is TRBJ1-1 and V is TRBV12-3 or TRBV12-4; no reliable D call. The CDR3 runs 13 residues. The V gene lost 4 bases and the J gene lost 9 bases, with 15 bases spanning the gap.

The V and J genes are TRBV5-1 and TRBJ1-1; unclear D gene. The CDR3 has 15 amino acids. The germline V gene has CDR1 SGHRS and CDR2 YFSETQ. Trimming took 4 bases from V and 3 from J, leaving 16 bases between them. The DNA of the CDR3 is TGCGCCAGCAGCACGGGGAGGGCGGGAGACACTGAAGCTTTCTTT. Protein product: CASSTGRAGDTEAFF.

The genes are TRBV6-5 and TRBJ2-7; 7 positions agree with TRBD2. Germline trimming cut 0 bases from V and 3 bases from J; bases unmatched to any gene: 5. Germline lookup yields CDR1 MNHEY and CDR2 SVGAGI. There are 15 residues in the CDR3. The CDR3 DNA follows: TGTGCCAGCAGTTACTCGACGGGAGGCGGCTACGAGCAGTACTTC. Translated: CASSYSTGGGYEQYF.

This chain uses TRBV5-1 with TRBJ2-7; tentative D call: TRBD2 (6 bases). There are 12 residues in the CDR3. Germline CDR1 reads SGHRS; CDR2 reads YFSETQ. Trimming removed 4 bases at V and 6 bases at J, with 11 bases between. CDR3 bases: TGCGCCAGCAGCAGGGACTTCGGCGAGCAGTACTTC. This translates into CASSRDFGEQYF.

The chain has TRBV6-5 and TRBJ1-6; weak D call: TRBD1 (5 bases). CDR3 size: 15 residues. CDR1 and CDR2 from the germline V gene are MNHEY and SVGAGI. V was pared by 10 bases and J by 1 base, with 14 bases between. CDR3 amino acids: CATKQVGSYNSPLHF. CDR3 nucleotides: TGTGCCACGAAACAGGTTGGGTCCTATAATTCACCCCTCCACTTT.